This entry concerns a single T cell receptor beta chain. The repertoire was sequenced with immunoSEQ multiplex PCR; TCRdb's copy has only in-frame clones and lacks some. The table records approximately 200,000 clones, about 80% of them present only once. This entry is derived from a study of blood T cell repertoires in COVID-19. At the level of the study: Sources were T cells, B-cell-depleted T cells, or PBMCs; the material itself was cDNA or gDNA.

This sequence was found in a woman aged 60-75 years with acute or convalescent COVID-19. Sequencing used peripheral blood.

CDR3 in amino acids: CASSPGTSGGYHEQYF. In DNA form, the CDR3 reads TGTGCCAGCAGCCCCGGGACTAGCGGGGGGTACCACGAGCAGTACTTC. The V and J genes are TRBV3-1 (or the pseudogene TRBV3-2) and TRBJ2-7; the match to TRBD2 covers 15 bases. V lost 4 bases, J lost 5 bases, and 6 bases stayed unmatched. The CDR3 covers 16 residues. In germline, CDR1 is LGHDT, CDR2 YNNKEL (reference sequence).